These 28 T cell receptor beta chains were sequenced from one sample in a study of cytomegalovirus exposure and HLA in healthy donors. The PCR had 60 Vbeta and 13 Jbeta primers. The repertoire was sequenced with immunoSEQ multiplex PCR; TCRdb's copy has only in-frame clones and lacks some. The sample holds roughly 100,000 clones; under 85% are singletons and the top ten take over 9.5%. The sequenced sample was PBMCs. Every receptor here comes from a man aged 18 to 30 in good health and CMV-seropositive.

The chain links TRBV7-6 to TRBJ2-1; D remains ambiguous. The V gene lost 0 bases and the J gene lost 6 bases, with 9 bases spanning the gap. Germline assignment: CDR1 SGHVS and CDR2 FNYEAQ. The CDR3 has 14 residues. The CDR3 here is CASSLALGANEQFF. CDR3 in DNA: TGTGCCAGCAGCTTAGCGCTCGGAGCCAATGAGCAGTTCTTC.

This clone was observed a handful of times. The rearrangement uses TRBV6-5 and TRBJ2-3, with D unresolved. The ends were cut back, 2 bases at V and 2 bases at J, with 8 bases in the middle. Germline values: CDR1 MNHEY, CDR2 SVGAGI. The length of the CDR3 is 14 residues. The CDR3 DNA is TGTGCCAGCAGTTACGGAACTAACACAGATACGCAGTATTTT. Protein: CASSYGTNTDTQYF.

The rearrangement uses TRBV21-1 and TRBJ2-7; the table's TRBD2 call for D was not verified on the DNA. TRBV21-1 is listed as a pseudogene. The CDR3 is made up of 16 amino acids. CDR3 amino acids: CASSKKSRVDLHEQYF. The CDR3 nucleotides are TGTGCCAGCAGCAAAAAGAGCCGAGTAGATCTCCACGAGCAGTACTTC.

The chain recombines TRBV5-1 with TRBJ1-4; weak D call: TRBD1 (5 bases). The CDR3 totals 15 residues. With 0 bases removed from V and 5 bases from J, the gap between germline ends came to 11 bases. Germline V gene lookup returns CDR1 SGHRS and CDR2 YFSETQ. The CDR3 reads CASSLGRGPNEKLFF. The CDR3 DNA is TGCGCCAGCAGCTTGGGGAGGGGCCCGAATGAAAAACTGTTTTTT.

This chain links TRBV16 with TRBJ2-1, with 7 bases identical to TRBD2. CDR1 and CDR2 (germline): KGHSY, FQNENV. V was pared by 2 bases and J by 0 bases, with 7 bases of the junction left unmatched. The CDR3 runs 17 residues. The CDR3 is CASSQRAGSSSYNEQFF. The CDR3 DNA follows: TGTGCCAGCAGCCAACGAGCGGGGTCGAGCTCCTACAATGAGCAGTTCTTC.

The chain combines TRBV15 with TRBJ2-1; maybe TRBD1 (6 bases). The CDR3 sequence is 13 residues long. Germline CDR1 is LNHNV and CDR2 is YYDKDF (reference sequence). Trimming took off 0 bases at V and 7 bases at J, with 7 bases between the two ends. For the CDR3, the DNA is TGTGCCACCAGCAGAGATCAGGGGAATGAGCAGTTCTTC. Translating gives CATSRDQGNEQFF. Full variable domain (remainder filled in from reference TRBV15 and TRBJ2-1): DAMVIQNPRYQVTQFGKPVTLSCSQTLNHNVMYWYQQKSSQAPKLLFHYYDKDFNNEADTPDNFQSRRPNTSFCFLDIRSPGLGDTAMYLCATSRDQGNEQFFGPGTRLTVL.

The V gene is TRBV7-9, the J gene TRBJ1-4; D is unclear. The germline CDR1 and CDR2 sequences are SEHNR and FQNEAQ (reference sequence). The CDR3 runs to 13 residues. V lost 1 base and J lost 7, with 7 bases in between. The CDR3 DNA is TGTGCCAGCAGCTTAGTAGTTGCTGAAAAACTGTTTTTT. Its protein is CASSLVVAEKLFF.

This chain uses TRBV28 with TRBJ2-5, with a tentative D call TRBD1 (6 bases). The CDR3 is 14 amino acids. Germline CDR1 MDHEN, CDR2 SYDVKM. The V end lost 1 base, the J end lost 3 bases, and 9 bases lay between the germline ends. Here the CDR3 DNA reads TGTGCCAGCAGTTTATCGGACAGAAAAGAGACCCAGTACTTC. The encoded protein is CASSLSDRKETQYF.

The sample holds a few counts of this clone. The chain couples TRBV6-1 to TRBJ1-2; D not certain. This CDR3 comprises 12 residues. Germline V gene lookup returns CDR1 MNHNS and CDR2 SASEGT. V was clipped by 2 bases and J by 5 bases, with 6 bases between them. In nucleotides, the CDR3 is TGTGCCAGCAGTGAAACGCAGTATGGCTACACCTTC. This gives the protein CASSETQYGYTF.

This chain joins TRBV10-1 and TRBJ2-5, with D possibly matching TRBD2 (5 bases). The germline CDR1 and CDR2 sequences are WNHNN and SYGVQD (reference sequence). V dropped 7 bases and J dropped 0 bases, with 24 bases sitting between them. The CDR3 consists of 18 residues. CDR3 sequence reads: CASKHHSRPGTYQETQYF. The CDR3 DNA sequence: TGCGCCAGCAAGCATCATTCCCGACCGGGAACCTACCAAGAGACCCAGTACTTC.

The CDR3 region is CASSLDGTPYNEQFF. In DNA, the CDR3 is TGTGCCAGCAGCTTAGATGGGACTCCTTACAATGAGCAGTTCTTC. The chain has TRBV5-8 and TRBJ2-1; D is possibly TRBD2 (6 bases). Trimming took off 2 bases at V and 4 bases at J, with 13 bases between the two ends. The CDR3 sequence is 15 residues long. Germline CDR1 SGHTS, CDR2 YDEGEE.

V gene TRBV7-9 combines with J gene TRBJ2-2, with D maybe TRBD2 (6 bases). Deletions cut 2 bases from V and 6 bases from J, with 13 bases between. Germline values: CDR1 SEHNR, CDR2 FQNEAQ (reference sequence). The CDR3 is made up of 15 amino acids. The CDR3 DNA reads TGTGCCAGCAGCTTAACCCCCCAGCGGGCCGGGGAGCTGTTTTTT. Residues: CASSLTPQRAGELFF.

V and J are TRBV6-1 and TRBJ1-5; D ambiguous. Trimming stripped 2 bases from V and 4 bases from J, with 6 bases between. Germline V gene data show CDR1 as MNHNS and CDR2 as SASEGT. The CDR3 covers 13 residues. The CDR3 DNA follows: TGTGCCAGCAGTGAAACAGATAATCAGCCCCAGCATTTT. This codes for CASSETDNQPQHF.

The CDR3 bases are TGTGCCAGCACCGGGGACAGGGACGATCAGCCCCAGCATTTT. Translating gives CASTGDRDDQPQHF. This sequence joins TRBV11-3 and TRBJ1-5, with 9 bases matching TRBD1. The germline V gene has CDR1 SGHNT and CDR2 YENEEA. Unmatched junction bases numbered 6, after V lost 7 bases and J lost 5 bases. This CDR3 is built from 14 residues.

The chain uses TRBV19 and TRBJ1-1; 8 nucleotides align to TRBD1. The CDR3 sequence is 15 residues long. J was trimmed by 4 bases and V by 5 bases; bases with no gene match: 9. CDR1 and CDR2 (germline): LNHDA, SQIVND (reference sequence). The CDR3 loop is CASSLADRGGTEAFF. The CDR3 bases are TGTGCCAGTAGTCTGGCCGACAGGGGCGGCACTGAAGCTTTCTTT.

The genes are TRBV6-4 and TRBJ2-3; 12 bases agree with TRBD2. The CDR3 is 16 amino acids. Per the germline V gene, CDR1 is MRHNA and CDR2 is SNTAGT. After removal of 6 bases from V and 2 bases from J, the junction contained 6 bases not matched to a gene. This CDR3 is CASSPASGGATDTQYF. CDR3 sequence (DNA): TGTGCCAGCAGCCCCGCTAGCGGGGGGGCCACAGATACGCAGTATTTT.

The chain links TRBV6-1 to TRBJ1-3, with D hard to call. The CDR3 loop spans 15 amino acids. Per the germline V gene, CDR1 is MNHNS and CDR2 is SASEGT. The V end was cut by 10 bases, the J end by 0 bases, with 16 bases between. CDR3 sequence: CATRLETRSGNTIYF. For the CDR3, the DNA is TGTGCCACCCGCCTCGAGACACGCTCTGGAAACACCATATATTTT.

The J gene is TRBJ1-2, the V gene TRBV28; TRBD1 matches 7 bases. J lost 3 bases, V lost 5 bases, and 6 bases had no gene match. The CDR3 runs 14 residues. Germline-derived CDR1 and CDR2 are MDHEN and SYDVKM. The CDR3 nucleotides read TGTGCCAGCAGTCCGGGACAGCGGTACTATGGCTACACCTTC. It encodes CASSPGQRYYGYTF.

With respect to this clone: The CDR3 does not close with the conserved phenylalanine or tryptophan, likely indicating a read error. The rearrangement joins TRBV6-6 to TRBJ2-7; D is possibly TRBD2 (5 bases). From germline, CDR1 is MNHNY and CDR2 SVGAGI (reference sequence). This CDR3 has 12 amino acids. V was trimmed by 5 bases and J by 6 bases, leaving 11 bases between them. In DNA, the CDR3 is TGTGCCAGCAGTCGGGCTAGCTCCGAGCAGTACCTC. This translates into CASSRASSEQYL.

This rearrangement joins TRBV27 to TRBJ1-2, with D possibly matching TRBD1 (5 bases). The CDR3 contains 12 residues. In germline, CDR1 is MNHEY, CDR2 SMNVEV (reference sequence). Deletions cut 4 bases from V and 8 bases from J, with 11 bases between. DNA for the CDR3: TGTGCCAGCAGTTCGGTAGGACACGGCTACACCTTC. Amino acid sequence: CASSSVGHGYTF.

The CDR3 region is CATTIGALRNNEQFF. CDR3 DNA: TGTGCCACCACAATAGGCGCACTGCGGAACAATGAGCAGTTCTTC. The gene calls are TRBV2 and TRBJ2-1; D is unclear. Trimming cost V 10 bases and J 5 bases, with 21 bases left between them. This CDR3 contains 15 residues. In germline, CDR1 is SNHLY, CDR2 FYNNEI.

The chain recombines TRBV13 with TRBJ2-3; D gene unclear. Germline V gene lookup returns CDR1 PRHDT and CDR2 FYEKMQ (reference sequence). CDR3 size: 13 residues. The ends were cut back, 4 bases at V and 2 bases at J, with 7 bases in the middle. Written as DNA, the CDR3 is TGTGCCAGCAGCTCCGAGAACACAGATACGCAGTATTTT. Protein: CASSSENTDTQYF.

The genes are TRBV6-5 and TRBJ2-5, with TRBD1 matching 8 bases. CDR1 MNHEY and CDR2 SVGAGI come from the germline V gene. The ends lost 5 bases at V and 3 bases at J; junction bases unmatched: 5. This CDR3 has 14 amino acids. The CDR3 region is CASSTRQGKETQYF. The CDR3 DNA is TGTGCCAGCAGTACGAGACAGGGGAAAGAGACCCAGTACTTC.

This chain joins TRBV6-1 and TRBJ1-2; maybe TRBD1 (6 bases). The V end lost 10 bases, the J end lost 7 bases, and 16 bases lay between the germline ends. The length of the CDR3 is 12 residues. The germline CDR1 and CDR2 sequences are MNHNS and SASEGT. The CDR3 nucleotides read TGTGCCATCACGGGGGGGGGCGGTGGCTACACCTTC. Amino acids: CAITGGGGGYTF.

V is TRBV6-1 and J is TRBJ2-5, with a tentative D call TRBD2 (6 bases). Germline CDR1 is MNHNS and CDR2 is SASEGT. This CDR3 is built from 15 residues. With 8 bases removed from V and 1 base from J, the gap between germline ends came to 17 bases. This CDR3 is CASPRPSDGQETQYF. CDR3 DNA sequence: TGTGCCAGCCCGAGGCCTAGCGATGGCCAAGAGACCCAGTACTTC.

The gene calls are TRBV9 and TRBJ2-4; 7 bases align to TRBD2. The CDR3 covers 14 residues. V gave up 3 bases and J gave up 0 bases; unmatched junction bases: 0. Per germline, CDR1 SGDLS and CDR2 YYNGEE. The CDR3 sequence is CASSGGGAKNIQYF. DNA of the CDR3: TGTGCCAGCAGCGGGGGGGGAGCCAAAAACATTCAGTACTTC. Combining the CDR3 with reference TRBV9 and TRBJ2-4 gives the whole variable domain DSGVTQTPKHLITATGQRVTLRCSPRSGDLSVYWYQQSLDQGLQFLIQYYNGEERAKGNILERFSAQQFPDLHSELNLSSLELGDSALYFCASSGGGAKNIQYFGAGTRLSVL.

The chain carries TRBV19 and TRBJ1-5; a possible D gene is TRBD1 (5 bases). Trimming removed 6 bases from V and 3 bases from J, with 9 bases in between. Germline loops: CDR1 LNHDA, CDR2 SQIVND (reference sequence). The CDR3 extends over 13 amino acids. The CDR3 here is CASRSGYNQPQHF. CDR3 coding DNA: TGTGCCAGTAGATCAGGGTACAATCAGCCCCAGCATTTT.

The V gene is TRBV7-2, the J gene TRBJ2-1, with 8 bases lining up with TRBD1. The CDR3 has 13 residues. J gave up 6 bases and V 6 bases, and 4 bases lay outside the gene matches. The germline V gene encodes CDR1 SGHTA and CDR2 FQGNSA. This CDR3 is CASRLDRGNEQFF. The CDR3 DNA is TGTGCCAGCAGACTAGACAGGGGCAATGAGCAGTTCTTC.